This paragraph covers one T cell receptor (beta chain) sequence. The antigen remains unidentified. This sample was included in a study of Ad26.COV2.S vaccination and SARS-CoV-2 variants. Study results and limitations: After vaccination, substantial breadth of spike-specific CD8+ and CD4+ responses was reported.

Clones were sequenced by immunoSEQ multiplex PCR, and TCRdb holds only the in-frame ones, with some missing. The table includes fewer than 400,000 clones, around 90% detected once. Treatment specified: around 19 received Ad26.COV2.S at low or high dose, single or two shots; about 5 received placebo; per-sample allocation not given. Material that was analyzed had been drawn on day 63 after the first vaccine or placebo injection. The receptor was derived from a person aged 18-65 years who received the Ad26.COV2.S COVID-19 vaccine or a placebo. Specimen: peripheral blood, collected in a trial of Ad26.COV2.S vaccine versus placebo.

The CDR3 nucleotides read TGTGCCAGCAGCTTATGGGGGGTGGTAGCGGGAAACAATGAGCAGTTCTTC. It is translated as CASSLWGVVAGNNEQFF. The rearrangement links TRBV7-2 to TRBJ2-1; 8 bases fit TRBD2. V lost 2 bases and J lost 5; bases outside the gene matches: 11. CDR1 is SGHTA, CDR2 FQGNSA, per germline. This CDR3 has 17 residues.